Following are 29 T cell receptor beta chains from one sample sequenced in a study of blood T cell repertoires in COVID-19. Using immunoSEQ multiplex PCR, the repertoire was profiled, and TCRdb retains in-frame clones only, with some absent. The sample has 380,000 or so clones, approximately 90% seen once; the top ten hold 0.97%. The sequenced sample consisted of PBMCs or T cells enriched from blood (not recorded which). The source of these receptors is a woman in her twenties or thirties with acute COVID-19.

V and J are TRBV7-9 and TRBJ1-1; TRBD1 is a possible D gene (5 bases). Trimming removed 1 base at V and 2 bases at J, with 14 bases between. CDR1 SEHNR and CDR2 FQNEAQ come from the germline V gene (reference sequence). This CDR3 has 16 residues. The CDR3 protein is CASSLVRQYPNTEAFF. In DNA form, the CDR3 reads TGTGCCAGCAGCTTAGTTCGACAGTACCCTAACACTGAAGCTTTCTTT.

CDR3 coding DNA: TGTGCCTGGAGCTCCGGACAGGGATACACTGAAGCTTTCTTT. This encodes CAWSSGQGYTEAFF. The rearrangement joins TRBV30 to TRBJ1-1, with 8 positions matching TRBD1. CDR3 size: 14 residues. The V gene end was trimmed by 3 bases and the J gene end by 3 bases; junction bases not matched to a gene: 6. Germline CDR1 GTSNPN, CDR2 SVGIG (reference sequence). Using reference TRBV30 and TRBJ1-1 for the parts outside the CDR3, the full variable domain is SQTIHQWPATLVQPVGSPLSLECTVEGTSNPNLYWYRQAAGRGLQLLFYSVGIGQISSEVPQNLSASRPQDRQFILSSKKLLLSDSGFYLCAWSSGQGYTEAFFGQGTRLTVV.

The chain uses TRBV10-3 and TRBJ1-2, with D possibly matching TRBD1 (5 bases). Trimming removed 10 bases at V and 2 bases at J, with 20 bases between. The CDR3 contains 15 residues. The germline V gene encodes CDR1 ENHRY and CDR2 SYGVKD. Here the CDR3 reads CATNPATAINYGYTF. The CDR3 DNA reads TGTGCCACCAATCCAGCGACAGCTATAAACTATGGCTACACCTTC.

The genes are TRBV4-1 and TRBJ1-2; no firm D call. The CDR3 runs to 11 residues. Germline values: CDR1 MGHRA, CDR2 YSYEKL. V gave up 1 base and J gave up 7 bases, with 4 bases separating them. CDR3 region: CASSQVGGYTF. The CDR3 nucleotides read TGCGCCAGCAGCCAAGTCGGTGGCTACACCTTC.

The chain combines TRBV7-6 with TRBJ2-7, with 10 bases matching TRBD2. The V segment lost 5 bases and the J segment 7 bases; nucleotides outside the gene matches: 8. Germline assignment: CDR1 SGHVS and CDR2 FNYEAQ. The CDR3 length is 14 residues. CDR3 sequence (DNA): TGTGCCAGCAGCCCGGGACTAGCGCCGACAGAGCAGTACTTC. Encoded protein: CASSPGLAPTEQYF. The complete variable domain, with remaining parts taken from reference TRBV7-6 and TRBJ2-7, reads GAGVSQSPRYKVTKRGQDVALRCDPISGHVSLYWYRQALGQGPEFLTYFNYEAQQDKSGLPNDRFSAERPEGSISTLTIQRTEQRDSAMYRCASSPGLAPTEQYFGPGTRLTVT.

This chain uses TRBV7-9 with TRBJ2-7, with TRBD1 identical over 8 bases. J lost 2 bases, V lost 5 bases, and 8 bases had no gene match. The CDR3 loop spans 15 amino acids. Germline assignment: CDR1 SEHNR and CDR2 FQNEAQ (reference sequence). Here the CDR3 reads CASSRGQGYPYEQYF. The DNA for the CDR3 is TGTGCCAGCAGCCGCGGACAGGGTTACCCCTACGAGCAGTACTTC.

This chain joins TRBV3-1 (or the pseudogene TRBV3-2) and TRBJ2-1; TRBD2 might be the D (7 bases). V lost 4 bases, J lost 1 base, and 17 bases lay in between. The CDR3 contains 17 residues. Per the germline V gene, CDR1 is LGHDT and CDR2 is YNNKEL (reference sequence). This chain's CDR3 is CASSRWGGDISYNEQFF. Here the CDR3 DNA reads TGTGCCAGCAGCCGATGGGGGGGCGACATTTCCTACAATGAGCAGTTCTTC.

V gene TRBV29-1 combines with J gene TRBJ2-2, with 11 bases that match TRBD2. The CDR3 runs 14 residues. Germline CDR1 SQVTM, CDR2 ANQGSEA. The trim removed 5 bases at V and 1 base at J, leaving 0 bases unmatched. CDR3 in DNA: TGCAGCGTTACTAGCGGGGGGAACACCGGGGAGCTGTTTTTT. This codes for CSVTSGGNTGELFF.

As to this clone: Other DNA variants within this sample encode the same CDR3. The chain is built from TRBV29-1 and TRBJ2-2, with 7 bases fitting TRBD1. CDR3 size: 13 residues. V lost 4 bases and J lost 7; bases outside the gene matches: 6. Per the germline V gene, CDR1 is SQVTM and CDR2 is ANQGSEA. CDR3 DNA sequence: TGCAGCGTTGCACAGGGGCTGAACGGGGAGCTGTTTTTT. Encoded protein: CSVAQGLNGELFF.

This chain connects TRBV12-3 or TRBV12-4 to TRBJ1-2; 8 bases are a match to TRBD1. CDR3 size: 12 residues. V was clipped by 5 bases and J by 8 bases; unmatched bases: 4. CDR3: CASSLTGVGYTF. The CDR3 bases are TGTGCCAGCAGTCTGACAGGGGTCGGCTACACCTTC.

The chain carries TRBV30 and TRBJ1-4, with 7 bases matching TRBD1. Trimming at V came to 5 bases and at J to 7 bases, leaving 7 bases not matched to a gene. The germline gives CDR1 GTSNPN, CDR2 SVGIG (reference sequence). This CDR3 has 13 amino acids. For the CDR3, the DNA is TGTGCCTGGGGACAGGAGACACTTGAAAAACTGTTTTTT. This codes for CAWGQETLEKLFF.

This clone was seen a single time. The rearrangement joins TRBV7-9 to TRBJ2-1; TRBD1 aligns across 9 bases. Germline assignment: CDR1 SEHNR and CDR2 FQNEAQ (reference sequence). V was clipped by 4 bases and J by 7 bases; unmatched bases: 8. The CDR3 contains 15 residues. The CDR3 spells CASSSNRGPRNEQFF. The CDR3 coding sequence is TGTGCCAGCAGCTCCAACAGGGGGCCTAGGAATGAGCAGTTCTTC.

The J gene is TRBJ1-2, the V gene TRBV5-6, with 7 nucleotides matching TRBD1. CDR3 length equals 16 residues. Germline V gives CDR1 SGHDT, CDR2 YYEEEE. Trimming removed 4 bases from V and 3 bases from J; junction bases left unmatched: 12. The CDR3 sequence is CASSRRSTGVDYGYTF. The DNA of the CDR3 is TGTGCCAGCAGCCGAAGAAGTACAGGGGTGGACTATGGCTACACCTTC. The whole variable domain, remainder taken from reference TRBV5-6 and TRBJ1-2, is DAGVTQSPTHLIKTRGQQVTLRCSPKSGHDTVSWYQQALGQGPQFIFQYYEEEERQRGNFPDRFSGHQFPNYSSELNVNALLLGDSALYLCASSRRSTGVDYGYTFGSGTRLTVV.

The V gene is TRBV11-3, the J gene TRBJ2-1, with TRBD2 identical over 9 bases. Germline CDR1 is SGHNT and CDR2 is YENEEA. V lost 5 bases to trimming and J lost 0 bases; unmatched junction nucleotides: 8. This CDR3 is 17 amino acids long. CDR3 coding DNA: TGTGCCAGCAGCCCCGCGGGGGGGGCCTCCTCCTACAATGAGCAGTTCTTC. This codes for CASSPAGGASSYNEQFF.

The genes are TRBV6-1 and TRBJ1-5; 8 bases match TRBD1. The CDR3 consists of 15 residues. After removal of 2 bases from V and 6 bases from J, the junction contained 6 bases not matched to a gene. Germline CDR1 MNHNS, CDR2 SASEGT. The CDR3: CASSESDRALQPQHF. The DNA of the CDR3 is TGTGCCAGCAGTGAATCGGACAGGGCCCTTCAGCCCCAGCATTTT.

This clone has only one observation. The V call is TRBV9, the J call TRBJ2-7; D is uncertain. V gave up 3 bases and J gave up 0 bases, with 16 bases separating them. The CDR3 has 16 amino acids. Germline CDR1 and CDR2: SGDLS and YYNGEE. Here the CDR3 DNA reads TGTGCCAGCAGCGGCAGGCCCCAGTCCTACTCCTACGAGCAGTACTTC. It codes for CASSGRPQSYSYEQYF.

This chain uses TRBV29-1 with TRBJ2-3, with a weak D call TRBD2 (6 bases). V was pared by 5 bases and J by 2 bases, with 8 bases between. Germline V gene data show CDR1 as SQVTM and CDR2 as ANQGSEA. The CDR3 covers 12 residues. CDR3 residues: CSVPSATDTQYF. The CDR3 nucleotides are TGCAGCGTTCCTAGCGCCACAGATACGCAGTATTTT.

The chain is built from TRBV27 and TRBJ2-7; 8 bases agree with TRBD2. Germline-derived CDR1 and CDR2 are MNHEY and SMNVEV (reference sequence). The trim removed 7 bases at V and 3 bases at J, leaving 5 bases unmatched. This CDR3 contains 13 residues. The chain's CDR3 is CASKSGTSYEQYF. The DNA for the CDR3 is TGTGCCAGCAAATCAGGGACTAGCTACGAGCAGTACTTC.

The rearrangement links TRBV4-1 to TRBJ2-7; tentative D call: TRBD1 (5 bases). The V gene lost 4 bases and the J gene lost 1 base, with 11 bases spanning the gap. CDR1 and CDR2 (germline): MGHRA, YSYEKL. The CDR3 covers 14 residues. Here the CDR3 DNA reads TGCGCCAGCAGCCTCGACAGTATTTCCTACGAGCAGTACTTC. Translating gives CASSLDSISYEQYF.

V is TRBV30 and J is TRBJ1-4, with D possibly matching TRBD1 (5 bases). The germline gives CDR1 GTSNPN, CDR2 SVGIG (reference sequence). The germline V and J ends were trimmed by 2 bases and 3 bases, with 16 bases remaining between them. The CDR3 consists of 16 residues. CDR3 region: CAWSWQGGLANEKLFF. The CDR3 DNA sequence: TGTGCCTGGAGTTGGCAGGGTGGATTGGCTAATGAAAAACTGTTTTTT.

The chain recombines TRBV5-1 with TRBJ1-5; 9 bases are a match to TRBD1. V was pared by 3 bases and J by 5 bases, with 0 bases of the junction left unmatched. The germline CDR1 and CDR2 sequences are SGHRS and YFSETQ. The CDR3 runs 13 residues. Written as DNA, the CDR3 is TGCGCCAGCAGCTGGGACAGGGATCAGCCCCAGCATTTT. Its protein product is CASSWDRDQPQHF.

The CDR3 nucleotides are TGTGCCAGCAGCTTAGCGGGAGTTTTAAACACTGAAGCTTTCTTT. Translation gives CASSLAGVLNTEAFF. The chain links TRBV7-2 to TRBJ1-1; no clear D gene. The V gene lost 0 bases and the J gene lost 2 bases, with 10 bases spanning the gap. The CDR3 has 15 residues. From germline, CDR1 is SGHTA and CDR2 FQGNSA. The full variable domain, in which reference TRBV7-2 and TRBJ1-1 provide the parts outside the CDR3, is GAGVSQSPSNKVTEKGKDVELRCDPISGHTALYWYRQSLGQGLEFLIYFQGNSAPDKSGLPSDRFSAERTGGSVSTLTIQRTQQEDSAVYLCASSLAGVLNTEAFFGQGTRLTVV.

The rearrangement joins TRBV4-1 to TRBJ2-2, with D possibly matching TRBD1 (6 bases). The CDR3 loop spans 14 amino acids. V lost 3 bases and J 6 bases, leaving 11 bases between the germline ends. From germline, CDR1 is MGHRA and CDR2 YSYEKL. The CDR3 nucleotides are TGCGCCAGCAGCCAGCCAACAGGGCCCGGGGAGCTGTTTTTT. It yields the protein CASSQPTGPGELFF.

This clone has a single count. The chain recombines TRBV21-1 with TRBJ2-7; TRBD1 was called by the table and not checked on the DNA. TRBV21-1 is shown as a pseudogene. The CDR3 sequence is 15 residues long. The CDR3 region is CASSGRDNKRYEQYF. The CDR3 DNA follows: TGTGCCAGCAGCGGCCGGGACAACAAAAGGTACGAGCAGTACTTC.

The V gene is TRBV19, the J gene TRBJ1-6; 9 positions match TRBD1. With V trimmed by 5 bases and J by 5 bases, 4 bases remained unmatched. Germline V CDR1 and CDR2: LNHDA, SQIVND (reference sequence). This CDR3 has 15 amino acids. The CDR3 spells CASSSTGGDNSPLHF. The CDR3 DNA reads TGTGCCAGTAGTTCCACAGGGGGCGATAATTCACCCCTCCACTTT.

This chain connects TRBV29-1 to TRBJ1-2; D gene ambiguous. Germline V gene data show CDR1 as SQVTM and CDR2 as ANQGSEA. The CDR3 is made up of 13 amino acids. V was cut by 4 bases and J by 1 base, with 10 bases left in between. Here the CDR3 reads CSVGSTLNYGYTF. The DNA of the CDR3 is TGCAGCGTTGGATCCACTCTTAACTATGGCTACACCTTC.

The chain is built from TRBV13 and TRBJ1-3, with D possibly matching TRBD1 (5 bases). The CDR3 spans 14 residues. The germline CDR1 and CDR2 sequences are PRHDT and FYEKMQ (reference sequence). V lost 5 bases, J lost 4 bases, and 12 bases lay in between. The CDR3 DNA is TGTGCCAGCAGCGAGGACATTTTCGGAAACACCATATATTTT. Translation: CASSEDIFGNTIYF.

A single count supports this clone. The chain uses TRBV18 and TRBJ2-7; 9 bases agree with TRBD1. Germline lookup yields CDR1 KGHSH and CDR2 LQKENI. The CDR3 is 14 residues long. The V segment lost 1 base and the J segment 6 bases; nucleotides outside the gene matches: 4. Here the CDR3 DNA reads TGTGCCAGCTCACCACGGGGACAGGGAGGCGAGCAGTACTTC. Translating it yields CASSPRGQGGEQYF.

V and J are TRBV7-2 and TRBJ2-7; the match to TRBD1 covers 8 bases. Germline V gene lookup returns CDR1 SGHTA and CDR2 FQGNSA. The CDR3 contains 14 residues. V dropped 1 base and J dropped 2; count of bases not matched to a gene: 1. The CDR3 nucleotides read TGTGCCAGCAGCTTAGAACAGGGGGCCTACGAGCAGTACTTC. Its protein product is CASSLEQGAYEQYF.